Listed below are T cell receptor beta chains from one sample, sequenced in a study of T cell changes during pregnancy in multiple sclerosis. This table comes from immunoSEQ multiplex PCR, and its TCRdb copy is limited to in-frame clones, with some not included. The sample yields about 54,000 clones, approximately 91% seen once. This specimen was peripheral blood, taken after pregnancy. The receptors come from a female donor in good health, enrolled as a control in a pregnancy study. Each CDR3 is given without its conserved first and last residue. Clone size, where shown, is once, few, many, or a class for clones that have expanded.

clone_size: .
j_call: TRBJ1-1
v_call: TRBV19
cdr3_aa: ASTSGQQNTEAF

clone_size: .
j_call: TRBJ2-7
v_call: TRBV5-6
cdr3_aa: ASSLAGTGDHEQY

clone_size: .
j_call: TRBJ2-7
v_call: TRBV28
cdr3_aa: ASSTSRLASYEQY

clone_size: .
j_call: TRBJ2-5
v_call: TRBV6-6
cdr3_aa: ASRAGSTRETQY

clone_size: .
j_call: TRBJ1-2
v_call: TRBV5-1
cdr3_aa: ASSSAGQANYGYT

clone_size: .
j_call: TRBJ2-7
v_call: TRBV28
cdr3_aa: ASSLTGTDWQY

clone_size: .
j_call: TRBJ2-1
v_call: TRBV5-4
cdr3_aa: ASSLGGLAGAHEQF

clone_size: few
j_call: TRBJ1-6
v_call: TRBV28
cdr3_aa: ASSIPTGGSSPLH

clone_size: once
j_call: TRBJ2-1
v_call: TRBV2
cdr3_aa: ASRDSDRNEQF

clone_size: .
j_call: TRBJ1-2
v_call: TRBV6-6
cdr3_aa: ASSYSGGGYGYT

clone_size: .
j_call: TRBJ1-4
v_call: TRBV28
cdr3_aa: ASRIQGADEKLF

clone_size: .
j_call: TRBJ2-3
v_call: TRBV6-6
cdr3_aa: ASRLFAGGTDTQY

clone_size: .
j_call: TRBJ1-5
v_call: TRBV29-1
cdr3_aa: SAGQGKEQPQH

clone_size: .
j_call: TRBJ2-5
v_call: TRBV19
cdr3_aa: ASSERGSMGQETQY

clone_size: .
j_call: TRBJ1-1
v_call: TRBV6-5
cdr3_aa: ASSYSLAKAYTEAF

clone_size: .
j_call: TRBJ1-4
v_call: TRBV6-5
cdr3_aa: ASSYGRVGEKLF